This TCR beta chain was sequenced during a study of T cell responses to AZD1222 COVID-19 vaccine. Assay used: immunoSEQ multiplex PCR; TCRdb lists only in-frame clones, some missing. The repertoire includes 80,000 or so clones, 90% of them detected once, and about 5.2% sits in the top ten. This CDR3 region has 14 residues. CDR1 MNHNS and CDR2 SASEGT come from the germline V gene. Between the trimmed V and J ends, which lost 2 bases and 6 bases, there was a span of 14 bases. The chain couples TRBV6-1 to TRBJ2-7; D not resolved. The starting material was peripheral blood, obtained on day 0 of AZD1222 vaccination. This receptor was identified in an adult in good health. The chain's CDR3 is CASSELFSTLEQYF. The CDR3 nucleotides are TGTGCCAGCAGTGAATTGTTTTCCACGCTCGAGCAGTACTTC.